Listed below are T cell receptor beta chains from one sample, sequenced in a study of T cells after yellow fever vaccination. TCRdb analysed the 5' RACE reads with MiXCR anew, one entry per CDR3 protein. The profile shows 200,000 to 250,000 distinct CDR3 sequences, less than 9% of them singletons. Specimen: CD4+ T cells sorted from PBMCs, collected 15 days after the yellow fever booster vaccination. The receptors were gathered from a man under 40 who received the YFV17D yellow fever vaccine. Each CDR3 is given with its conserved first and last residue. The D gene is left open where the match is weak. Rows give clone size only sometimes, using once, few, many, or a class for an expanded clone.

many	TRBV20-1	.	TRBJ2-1	TGCAGTGCTCAAAAGCAGGGGAGTGAGCAGTTCTTC	CSAQKQGSEQFF
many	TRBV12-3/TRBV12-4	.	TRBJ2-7	TGTGCCAGCAGCTGGACAGACACCTACGAGCAGTACTTC	CASSWTDTYEQYF
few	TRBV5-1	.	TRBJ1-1	TGCGCCAGCAGCTTGGCTTGGACTCAGGCGGGCACTGAAGCTTTCTTT	CASSLAWTQAGTEAFF
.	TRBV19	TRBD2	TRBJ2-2	TGTGCCACCTGCCCTAGCGGGAGGAACACCGGGGAGCTGTTTTTT	CATCPSGRNTGELFF
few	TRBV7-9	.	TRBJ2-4	TGTGCCAGCAGCAGCCTTAGGGACCCCCTAGCCAAAAACATTCAGTACTTC	CASSSLRDPLAKNIQYF
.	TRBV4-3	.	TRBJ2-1	TGCGCCAGCAGCCAAGAATCCGTCTTTGCTTATGAGCAGTTCTTC	CASSQESVFAYEQFF
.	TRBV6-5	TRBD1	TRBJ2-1	TGTGCCAGCAGTCCAGACAGGGACCCCTACAATGAGCAGTTCTTC	CASSPDRDPYNEQFF
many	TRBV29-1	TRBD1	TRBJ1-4	TGCAGCGTCGGACGCCGGGACAGCCTGGAAAAACTGTTTTTT	CSVGRRDSLEKLFF
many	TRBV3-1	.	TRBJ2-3	TGTGCCAGCAGCTACCGGGGCCTTTCCACAGATACGCAGTATTTT	CASSYRGLSTDTQYF
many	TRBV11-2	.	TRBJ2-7	TGTGCCAGCAGCTTTTCAGAGGACTCCTACGAGCAGTACTTC	CASSFSEDSYEQYF
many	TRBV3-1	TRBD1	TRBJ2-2	TGTGCCAGTAGACTCGGGACAGTGAACACCGGGGAGCTGTTTTTT	CASRLGTVNTGELFF
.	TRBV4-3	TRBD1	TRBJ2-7	TGCGCCAGCAGCCAAGAACCGGGACAGGGTCTGAAGCAGTACTTC	CASSQEPGQGLKQYF
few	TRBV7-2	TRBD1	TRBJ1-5	TGTGCCAGCAGCATAGGGACAGGGGAGAAGCATTTT	CASSIGTGEKHF
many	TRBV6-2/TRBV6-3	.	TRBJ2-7	TGTGCCAGCAGCCAGGACGTCCTTGTTTCCTACGAGCAGTACTTC	CASSQDVLVSYEQYF
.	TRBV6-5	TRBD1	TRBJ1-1	TGTGCCAGTCGGGACAGTAAGCATGAAGCTTTCTTT	CASRDSKHEAFF
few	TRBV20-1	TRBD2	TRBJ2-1	TGCAGTGCCCAAGCTCGAACTAGCGGATACAATGAGCAGTTCTTC	CSAQARTSGYNEQFF
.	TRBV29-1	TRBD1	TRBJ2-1	TGCAGCGTTGTCAGGACAGGGAATGAGCAGTTCTTC	CSVVRTGNEQFF
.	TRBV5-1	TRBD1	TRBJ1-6	TGCGCCAGCAGCTTCTCCGGGACAGTCTATAATTCACCCCTCCACTTT	CASSFSGTVYNSPLHF
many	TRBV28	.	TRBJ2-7	TGTGCCAGCACCCGGCCGGGGACCTACGAGCAGTACTTC	CASTRPGTYEQYF
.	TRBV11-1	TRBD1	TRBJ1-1	TGTGCCAGCAGTAAAGGACAGGCCCCTGGAGCTTTCTTT	CASSKGQAPGAFF
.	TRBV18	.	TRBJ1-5	TGTGCCAGCTCACTGGGACGATCGGATCAGCCCCAGCATTTT	CASSLGRSDQPQHF
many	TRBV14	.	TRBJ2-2	TGTGCCAGCAAACGCGAGGGGCAGGGGCCCCAGACCGGGGAGCTGTTTTTT	CASKREGQGPQTGELFF
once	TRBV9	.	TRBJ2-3	TGTGCCAGCAGCTTCACCGTGGATACGCAGTATTTT	CASSFTVDTQYF
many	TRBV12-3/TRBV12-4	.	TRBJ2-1	TGTGCCAGCAGTTTGGGTCGGACCGACAATGAGCAGTTCTTC	CASSLGRTDNEQFF
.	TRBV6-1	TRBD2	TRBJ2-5	TGTGCCAGCAGTCCCCGACTATCGAAGGGACTAAGGACAGAGACCCAGTACTTC	CASSPRLSKGLRTETQYF
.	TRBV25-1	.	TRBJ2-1	TGTGCCAGCGCCCATGGGGGCTCCTACAATGAGCAGTTCTTC	CASAHGGSYNEQFF
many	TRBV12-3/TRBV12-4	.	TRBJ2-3	TGTGCCAGCAGTTTAGGTCTAGGCACAGATACGCAGTATTTT	CASSLGLGTDTQYF
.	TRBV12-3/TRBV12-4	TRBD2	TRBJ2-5	TGTGCCAGCAGTTCCCGGTCTAGCGGGAGTGAGACCCAGTACTTC	CASSSRSSGSETQYF
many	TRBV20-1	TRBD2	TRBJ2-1	TGCAGTGCGCATCTAGCGGGGGCCCCCAATGAGCAGTTCTTC	CSAHLAGAPNEQFF
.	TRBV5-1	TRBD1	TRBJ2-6	TGCGCCAGCAGCGAGGACAGGGATGGGGCCAACGTCCTGACTTTC	CASSEDRDGANVLTF
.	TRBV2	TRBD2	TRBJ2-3	TGTGCCAGCGATTTCGGACTAGCGGGAACAGATACGCAGTATTTT	CASDFGLAGTDTQYF
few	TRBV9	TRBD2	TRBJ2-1	TGTGCCAGCAGCGTAGCTATCGGCGGGAGTGGGTACAATGAGCAGTTCTTC	CASSVAIGGSGYNEQFF
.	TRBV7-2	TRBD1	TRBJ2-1	TGTGCCAGCAGCTTAGTTGCAGGGGGCGCCTACAATGAGCAGTTCTTC	CASSLVAGGAYNEQFF
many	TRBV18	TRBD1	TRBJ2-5	TGTGCCAGCTCACCGACAGGGAGAGAGACCCAGTACTTC	CASSPTGRETQYF
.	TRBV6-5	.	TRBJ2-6	TGTGCCAGCAGTTACTCCCCCTACGCCGGGGCCAACGTCCTGACTTTC	CASSYSPYAGANVLTF
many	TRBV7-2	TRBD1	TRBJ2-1	TGTGCCAGCAGCTCCCCCGCCGGGACAGGGTACAAGCATGAGCAGTTCTTC	CASSSPAGTGYKHEQFF
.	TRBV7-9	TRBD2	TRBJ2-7	TGTGCCAGCAGCTTAGGGTTAACTAGCGGGTTCTCCTACGAGCAGTACTTC	CASSLGLTSGFSYEQYF
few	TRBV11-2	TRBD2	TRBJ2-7	TGTGCCAGCGGGGGACTAGCGGGAGCTCAGGAGCAGTACTTC	CASGGLAGAQEQYF
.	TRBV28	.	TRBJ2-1	TGTGCCAGCACCCTTGGGACTTCCTACAATGAGCAGTTCTTC	CASTLGTSYNEQFF
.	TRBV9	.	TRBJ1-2	TGTGCCAGCAGCGTACCCCCGGGCTCACGAGGACTCTCCTTC	CASSVPPGSRGLSF
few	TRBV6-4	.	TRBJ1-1	TGTGCCAGCAGTGAGTCCGGGTTGAACACTGAAGCTTTCTTT	CASSESGLNTEAFF
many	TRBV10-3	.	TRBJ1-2	TGTGCCATCAATCCGGGTCTCAATATTTATGGCTACACCTTC	CAINPGLNIYGYTF
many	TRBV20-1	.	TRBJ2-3	TGCAGTGCTACACCCAGGGGAGATACGCAGTATTTT	CSATPRGDTQYF
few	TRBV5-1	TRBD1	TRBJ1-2	TGCGCCAGCAGCTACGCTTACCGGGACAGGGCCTATGGCTACACCTTC	CASSYAYRDRAYGYTF
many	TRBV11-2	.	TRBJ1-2	TGTGCCAGCAGCTTAGGTACAGCAACTCTCTATGGCTACACCTTC	CASSLGTATLYGYTF